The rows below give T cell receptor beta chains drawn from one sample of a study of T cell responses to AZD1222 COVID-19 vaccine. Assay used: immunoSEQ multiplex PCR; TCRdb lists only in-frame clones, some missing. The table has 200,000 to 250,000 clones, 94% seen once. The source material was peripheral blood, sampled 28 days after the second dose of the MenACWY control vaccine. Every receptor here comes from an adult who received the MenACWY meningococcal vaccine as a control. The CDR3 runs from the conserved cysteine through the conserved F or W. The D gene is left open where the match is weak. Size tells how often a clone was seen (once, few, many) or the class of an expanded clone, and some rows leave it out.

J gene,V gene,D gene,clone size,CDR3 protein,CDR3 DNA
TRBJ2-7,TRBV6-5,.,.,CASTSGPRSYEQYF,TGTGCCAGCACTTCCGGACCCCGCTCCTACGAGCAGTACTTC
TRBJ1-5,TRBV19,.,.,CASTLYVGLNQPQHF,TGTGCCAGTACCCTATATGTGGGGCTCAATCAGCCCCAGCATTTT
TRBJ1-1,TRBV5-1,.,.,CASSLVHLRTEAFF,TGCGCCAGCAGCTTGGTTCATCTGCGAACTGAAGCTTTCTTT
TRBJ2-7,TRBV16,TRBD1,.,CASSHGQAPYEQYF,TGTGCCAGCAGCCACGGACAGGCGCCCTACGAGCAGTACTTC
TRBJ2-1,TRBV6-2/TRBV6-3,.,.,CASSYEPRIEQFF,TGTGCCAGCAGTTACGAACCTAGAATTGAGCAGTTCTTC
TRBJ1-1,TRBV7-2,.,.,CASSLVMGAGGEAFF,TGTGCCAGCAGCTTAGTAATGGGTGCGGGTGGTGAAGCTTTCTTT
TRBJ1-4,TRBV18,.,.,CASSPQGRDEKLFF,TGTGCCAGCTCACCACAGGGGCGGGACGAAAAACTGTTTTTT
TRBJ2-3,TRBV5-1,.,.,CASSLQPSDTQYF,TGCGCCAGCAGCTTACAGCCATCTGATACGCAGTATTTT
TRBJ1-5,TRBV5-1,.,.,CASSLAPGASNQPQHF,TGCGCCAGCAGCTTGGCTCCGGGGGCGAGCAATCAGCCCCAGCATTTT
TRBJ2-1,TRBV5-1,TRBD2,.,CASSLSGGDEQFF,TGCGCCAGCAGCTTGTCGGGGGGTGATGAGCAGTTCTTC
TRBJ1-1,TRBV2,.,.,CASRQGMNTEAFF,TGTGCCAGCAGGCAGGGGATGAACACTGAAGCTTTCTTT
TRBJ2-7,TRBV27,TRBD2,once,CASRPTSGGSYEQYF,TGTGCCAGCAGGCCCACTAGCGGGGGCTCCTACGAGCAGTACTTC
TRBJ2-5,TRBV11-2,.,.,CASSLGGPGETQYF,TGTGCCAGCAGCTTAGGGGGGCCCGGAGAGACCCAGTACTTC
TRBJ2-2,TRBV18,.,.,CASSPLREAGELFF,TGTGCCAGCTCACCGCTCAGGGAGGCCGGGGAGCTGTTTTTT
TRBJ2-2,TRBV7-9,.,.,CASSPPRTGELFF,TGTGCCAGCAGCCCACCACGCACCGGGGAGCTGTTTTTT
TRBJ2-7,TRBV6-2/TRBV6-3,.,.,CASSTPGGEQYF,TGTGCCAGCAGTACGCCGGGTGGCGAGCAGTACTTC
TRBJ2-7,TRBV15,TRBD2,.,CATSRGKGTSAYEQYF,TGTGCCACCAGCAGAGGAAAAGGGACTAGCGCCTACGAGCAGTACTTC
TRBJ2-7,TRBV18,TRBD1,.,CASATGTGVYEQYF,TGTGCCAGCGCCACCGGGACAGGGGTCTACGAGCAGTACTTC
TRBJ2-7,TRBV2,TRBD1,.,CASSEGTGDEQYF,TGTGCCAGCAGTGAAGGGACAGGGGACGAGCAGTACTTC
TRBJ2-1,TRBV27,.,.,CASSLTRGGYNEQFF,TGTGCCAGCAGTTTAACCAGGGGAGGGTACAATGAGCAGTTCTTC
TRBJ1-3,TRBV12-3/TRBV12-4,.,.,CASRPEGGNTIYF,TGTGCCAGCAGACCCGAAGGTGGAAACACCATATATTTT
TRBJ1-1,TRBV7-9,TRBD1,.,CASSRLGQGTEAFF,TGTGCCAGCAGCCGACTGGGACAGGGGACTGAAGCTTTCTTT
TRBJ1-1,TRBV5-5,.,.,CASSSETEGTEAFF,TGTGCCAGCAGCTCGGAGACCGAGGGAACTGAAGCTTTCTTT
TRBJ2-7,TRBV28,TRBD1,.,CASSQTGSPSYEQYF,TGTGCCAGCAGTCAGACAGGGTCTCCCTCCTACGAGCAGTACTTC
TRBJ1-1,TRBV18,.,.,CASSPYDQGNTEAFF,TGTGCCAGCTCACCTTACGACCAGGGAAACACTGAAGCTTTCTTT
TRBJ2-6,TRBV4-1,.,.,CASSQDYRDSGANVLTF,TGCGCCAGCAGCCAAGACTACAGGGACTCTGGGGCCAACGTCCTGACTTTC
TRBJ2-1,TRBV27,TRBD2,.,CASRRGGSYNEQFF,TGTGCCAGCCGCCGGGGGGGATCCTACAATGAGCAGTTCTTC
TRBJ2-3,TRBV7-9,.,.,CASSLTLGIDTQYF,TGTGCCAGCAGCTTGACCTTGGGGATAGATACGCAGTATTTT
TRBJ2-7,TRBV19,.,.,CASNRGVGYEQYF,TGTGCCAGTAATAGGGGTGTGGGCTACGAGCAGTACTTC
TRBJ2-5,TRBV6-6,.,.,CASSYGGTITRETQYF,TGTGCCAGCAGTTACGGAGGGACAATAACACGGGAGACCCAGTACTTC
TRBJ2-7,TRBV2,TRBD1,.,CASSSRQGGYEQYF,TGTGCCAGCAGTTCGCGACAGGGTGGCTACGAGCAGTACTTC
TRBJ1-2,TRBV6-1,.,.,CASSEGGYTF,TGTGCCAGCAGTGAAGGTGGCTACACCTTC
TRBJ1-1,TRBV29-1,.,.,CSVRLWGMRGPEAFF,TGCAGCGTTCGTCTCTGGGGAATGAGGGGCCCTGAAGCTTTCTTT
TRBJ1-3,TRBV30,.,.,CAWGFGGSGNTIYF,TGTGCCTGGGGATTCGGGGGTTCTGGAAACACCATATATTTT
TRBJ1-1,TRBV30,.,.,CAWMARAMNTEAFF,TGTGCCTGGATGGCCCGGGCGATGAACACTGAAGCTTTCTTT
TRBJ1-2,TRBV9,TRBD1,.,CASSGRTGSNYGYTF,TGTGCCAGCAGCGGCCGGACAGGGTCTAACTATGGCTACACCTTC
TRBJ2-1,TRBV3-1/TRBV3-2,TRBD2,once,CASSTRLAGSYNEQFF,TGTGCCAGCAGCACCCGATTAGCGGGGTCCTACAATGAGCAGTTCTTC
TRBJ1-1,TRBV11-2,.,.,CASSFQGSTEAFF,TGTGCCAGCAGCTTTCAGGGTAGCACTGAAGCTTTCTTT
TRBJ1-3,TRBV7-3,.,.,CASSLGAPGSGNTIYF,TGTGCCAGCAGCTTAGGGGCTCCAGGCTCTGGAAACACCATATATTTT
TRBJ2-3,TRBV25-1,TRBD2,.,CASSDSTSGGHYF,TGTGCCAGCAGTGATAGTACTAGCGGGGGGCATTATTTT
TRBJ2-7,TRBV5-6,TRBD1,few,CASSLQGLYEQYF,TGTGCCAGCAGTTTACAGGGGCTCTACGAGCAGTACTTC
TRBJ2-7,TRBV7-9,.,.,CASSLRSAAAHEQYF,TGTGCCAGCAGCTTAAGATCAGCCGCGGCCCACGAGCAGTACTTC
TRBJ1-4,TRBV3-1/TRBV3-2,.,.,CASSPKSGSPNEKLFF,TGTGCCAGCAGCCCTAAATCTGGGTCGCCTAATGAAAAACTGTTTTTT
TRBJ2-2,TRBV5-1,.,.,CASSYGLGTGELFF,TGCGCCAGCAGCTACGGACTGGGCACCGGGGAGCTGTTTTTT
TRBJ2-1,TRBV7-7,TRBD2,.,CASSTSGDHNEQFF,TGTGCCAGCAGCACCAGCGGGGACCACAATGAGCAGTTCTTC
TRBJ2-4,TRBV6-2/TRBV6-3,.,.,CASSYLGRAETKNIQYF,TGTGCCAGCAGTTATTTGGGCCGAGCAGAGACCAAAAACATTCAGTACTTC
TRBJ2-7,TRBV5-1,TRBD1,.,CASSLGQGIHEQYF,TGCGCCAGCAGCTTGGGACAGGGTATACACGAGCAGTACTTC
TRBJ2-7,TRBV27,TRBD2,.,CASRMTSGVSSYEQYF,TGTGCCAGCAGAATGACTAGCGGGGTGAGCTCCTACGAGCAGTACTTC
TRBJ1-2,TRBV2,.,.,CASREQGSAPYTF,TGTGCCAGCAGGGAACAGGGTTCGGCTCCCTACACCTTC
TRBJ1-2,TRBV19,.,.,CASSEWRGNYGYTF,TGTGCCAGTAGCGAATGGAGGGGGAACTATGGCTACACCTTC
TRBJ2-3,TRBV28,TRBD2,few,CASSLSAGVGPDTQYF,TGTGCCAGCAGTTTATCGGCGGGGGTCGGCCCAGATACGCAGTATTTT
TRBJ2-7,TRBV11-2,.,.,CASSWDTTYEQYF,TGTGCCAGCAGCTGGGACACCACCTACGAGCAGTACTTC
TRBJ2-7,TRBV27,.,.,CASSLGGLSEQYF,TGTGCCAGCAGTTTAGGGGGCCTCAGCGAGCAGTACTTC
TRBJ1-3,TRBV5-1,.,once,CASSRDPSGSGNTIYF,TGCGCCAGCAGCCGGGACCCGTCTGGATCTGGAAACACCATATATTTT
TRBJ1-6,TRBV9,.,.,CASSATSSSYNSPLHF,TGTGCCAGCAGCGCTACATCGAGCTCCTATAATTCACCCCTCCACTTT